Sequencing of this TCR beta chain was carried out in a study of T cell repertoires in cytomegalovirus infection. Study-level information: Evidence of both CMV infection and a matching HLA type came from public TCR beta signatures. Overall study results and limits: Carriage of CMV together with the relevant HLA was identifiable through cumulative public TCR beta family frequency. HLA-C-restricted CMV-specific TCR beta clonotypes were dominant in the ex vivo response.

This clonotype was counted a few times. Antigen: not known. TCRdb used MiXCR to reprocess the reads, holding one entry per CDR3 protein. The sample consists of 490,000 or so distinct CDR3 sequences, about 11% of them appearing once. Material for sequencing was PBMCs. The sequence was obtained from a human donor in good health (CMV status not recorded). Some clones in this sample may be carry-over from other donors' samples.

The CDR3 DNA is TGTGCCAGCAGCCCTCATGGGGGTCGCTACGAGCAGTACTTC. This translates into CASSPHGGRYEQYF. The chain carries TRBV9 and TRBJ2-7; D possibly uses TRBD1 or TRBD2 (5 bases each). V shed 4 bases and J shed 3 bases, with 14 bases lying between them. The CDR3 is 14 residues long. CDR1 and CDR2 (germline): SGDLS, YYNGEE.